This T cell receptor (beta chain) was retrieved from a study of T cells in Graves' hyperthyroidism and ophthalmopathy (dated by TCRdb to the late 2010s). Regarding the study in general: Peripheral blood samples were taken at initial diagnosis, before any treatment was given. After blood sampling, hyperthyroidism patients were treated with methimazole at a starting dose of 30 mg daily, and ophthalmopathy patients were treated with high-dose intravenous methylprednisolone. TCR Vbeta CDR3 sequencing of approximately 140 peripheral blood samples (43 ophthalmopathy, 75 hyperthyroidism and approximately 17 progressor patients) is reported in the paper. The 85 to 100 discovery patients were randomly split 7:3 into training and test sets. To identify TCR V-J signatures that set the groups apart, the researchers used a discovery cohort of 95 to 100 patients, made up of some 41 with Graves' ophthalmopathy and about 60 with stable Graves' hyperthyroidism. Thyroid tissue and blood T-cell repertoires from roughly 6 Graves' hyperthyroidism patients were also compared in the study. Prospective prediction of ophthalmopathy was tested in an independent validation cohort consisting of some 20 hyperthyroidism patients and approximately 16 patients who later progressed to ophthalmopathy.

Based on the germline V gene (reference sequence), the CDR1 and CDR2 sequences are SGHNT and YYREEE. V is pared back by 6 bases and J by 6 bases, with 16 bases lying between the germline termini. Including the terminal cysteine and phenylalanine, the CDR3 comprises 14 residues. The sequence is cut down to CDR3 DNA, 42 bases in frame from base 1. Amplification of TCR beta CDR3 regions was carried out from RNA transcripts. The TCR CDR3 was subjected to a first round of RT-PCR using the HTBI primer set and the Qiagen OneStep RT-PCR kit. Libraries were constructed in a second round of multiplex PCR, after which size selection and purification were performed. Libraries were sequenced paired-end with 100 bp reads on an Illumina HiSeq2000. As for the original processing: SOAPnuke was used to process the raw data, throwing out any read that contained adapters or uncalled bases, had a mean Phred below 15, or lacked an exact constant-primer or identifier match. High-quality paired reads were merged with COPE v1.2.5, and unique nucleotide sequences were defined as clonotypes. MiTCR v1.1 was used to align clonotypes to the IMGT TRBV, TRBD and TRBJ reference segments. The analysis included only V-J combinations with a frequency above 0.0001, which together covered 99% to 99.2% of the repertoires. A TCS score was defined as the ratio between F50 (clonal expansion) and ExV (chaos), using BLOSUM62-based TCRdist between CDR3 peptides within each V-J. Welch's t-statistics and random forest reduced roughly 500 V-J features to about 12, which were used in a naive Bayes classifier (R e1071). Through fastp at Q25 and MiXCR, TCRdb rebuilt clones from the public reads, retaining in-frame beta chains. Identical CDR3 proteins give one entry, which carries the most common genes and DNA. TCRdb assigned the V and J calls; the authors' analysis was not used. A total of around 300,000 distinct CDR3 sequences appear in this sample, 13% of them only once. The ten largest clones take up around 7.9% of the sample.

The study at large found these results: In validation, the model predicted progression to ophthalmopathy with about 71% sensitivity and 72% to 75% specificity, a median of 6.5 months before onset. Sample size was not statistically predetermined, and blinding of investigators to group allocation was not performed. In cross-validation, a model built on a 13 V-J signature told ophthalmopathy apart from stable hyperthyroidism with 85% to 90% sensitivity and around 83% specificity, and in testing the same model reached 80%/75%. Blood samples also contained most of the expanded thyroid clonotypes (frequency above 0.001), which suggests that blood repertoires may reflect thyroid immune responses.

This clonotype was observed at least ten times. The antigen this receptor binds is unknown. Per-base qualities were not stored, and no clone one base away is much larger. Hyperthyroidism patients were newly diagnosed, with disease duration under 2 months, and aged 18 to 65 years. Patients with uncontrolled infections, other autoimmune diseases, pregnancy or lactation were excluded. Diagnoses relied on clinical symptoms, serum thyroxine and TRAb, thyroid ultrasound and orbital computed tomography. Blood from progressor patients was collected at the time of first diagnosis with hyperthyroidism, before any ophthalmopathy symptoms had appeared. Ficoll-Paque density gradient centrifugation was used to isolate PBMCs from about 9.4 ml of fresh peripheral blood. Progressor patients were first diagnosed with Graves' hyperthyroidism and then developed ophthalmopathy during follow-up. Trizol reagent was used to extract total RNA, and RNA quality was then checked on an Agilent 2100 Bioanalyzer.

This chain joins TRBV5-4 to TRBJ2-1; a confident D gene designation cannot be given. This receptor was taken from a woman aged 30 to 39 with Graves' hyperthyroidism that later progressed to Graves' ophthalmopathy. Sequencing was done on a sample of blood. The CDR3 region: CASTRSERTNEQFF. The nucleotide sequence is TGTGCCAGCACCCGGAGCGAGCGTACCAATGAGCAGTTCTTC.